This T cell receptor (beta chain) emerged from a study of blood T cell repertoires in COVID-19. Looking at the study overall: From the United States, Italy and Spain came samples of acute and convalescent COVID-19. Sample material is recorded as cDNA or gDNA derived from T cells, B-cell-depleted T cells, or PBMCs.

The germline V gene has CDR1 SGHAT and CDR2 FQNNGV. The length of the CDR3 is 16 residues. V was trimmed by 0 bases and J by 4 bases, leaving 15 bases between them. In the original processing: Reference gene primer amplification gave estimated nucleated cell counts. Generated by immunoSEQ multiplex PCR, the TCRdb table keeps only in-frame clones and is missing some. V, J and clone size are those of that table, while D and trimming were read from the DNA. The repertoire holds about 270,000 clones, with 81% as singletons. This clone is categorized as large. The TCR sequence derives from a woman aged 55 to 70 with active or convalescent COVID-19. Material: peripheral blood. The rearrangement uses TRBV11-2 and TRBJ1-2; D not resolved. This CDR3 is CASSLDGQSPLYGYTF. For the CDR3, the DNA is TGTGCCAGCAGCTTAGATGGGCAATCCCCTCTCTATGGCTACACCTTC.